The present T cell receptor beta chain was sequenced within a study of shared T cell receptors in the human thymus listed by TCRdb under 2021. The study in broad terms: The study examined how self-reactive, shared T-cell receptor alpha chains are generated in the human thymus.

V loses 4 bases of germline sequence and J loses 1 base, and the interval between the two ends is 13 bases. The CDR3 runs 15 amino acids, cysteine and phenylalanine included. The retained sequence is limited to the CDR3, 45 bases, with the frame set at the first base. Comments on this clone: Its binding antigen is unknown. Per-base quality was not reported, and no clone a single base away is much larger than it.

The library was prepared using the immunoSEQ multiplex PCR assay. Drawn from immuneACCESS, this table holds only the in-frame rearrangements with V and J called that TCRdb kept. Clones are partly lost; checked studies trace under half to an unresolved V gene and leave the rest unexplained. Across this sample there are about 660,000 clones, with over 75% seen only once. 0.0094% of the sample comes from the top ten. The same data also contributed to another study, on human thymus T cells. The other study reports the following: The donors were immunologically healthy infants in Finland who had open corrective cardiac surgery for congenital heart defects. Thymus tissue was obtained as surgical resects removed during corrective cardiac surgery. Both the thymic and the peripheral blood repertoires appeared to show biased V and J gene segment usage. The related research found that thymic TCR repertoires overlapped highly between unrelated individuals. TCR alpha and beta repertoires from roughly 8 infant thymus samples and a few related peripheral blood samples were characterized in the study. The infant donors were about 7 to 244 days old, and the cohort included a handful of males and a couple of females. Thymocytes were freed from the tissue by mechanical means and kept at -70 degrees C as pellets of roughly 9-34 million cells. A QIAsymphony instrument was used to extract genomic DNA from the frozen cell pellets. TCRB and TCRAD loci were amplified from a standardized quantity of quality-controlled genomic DNA using the immunoSEQ multiplex PCR assay. Amplicons spanned the V(D)J region at a length sufficient to cover the CDR3 and identify V and J genes. Through the commercial immunoSEQ service, the amplicons were sequenced on an Illumina platform. Primer bias and sequencing errors were corrected as previously described, and TCRAD and TCRB definitions were based on the IMGT database. Repertoires were analysed with immunoSEQ Analyzer 3.0 and VDJTools, covering basic statistics, V/J segment usage, diversity estimates, rarefaction and pairwise overlap. To estimate diversity, the Chao1, ChaoE, Efron-Thisted, Shannon and inverse Simpson indices were applied, and diversity was also estimated on datasets down-sampled to the smallest sample. Repertoire overlap was determined by strict matching of CDR3 nucleotide sequence, V gene and J gene, and Jaccard-based multidimensional scaling clustering was applied. On average, thymus samples yielded about 810,000 unique TCRB clonotypes, whereas blood samples yielded about 84,000.

The TCR comes from a boy less than two years old with a congenital heart defect. Donor details come from another sample of the same person, matched by shared clones. Specimen: thymocytes. The V gene is TRBV23-1 and the J gene is TRBJ2-5, with the D gene not confidently named. TRBV23-1 falls under the ORF class, with uncertain function. CDR3 protein: CASSPGSAPQETQYF. The sequence in DNA is TGCGCCAGCAGTCCAGGCTCGGCTCCCCAAGAGACCCAGTACTTC.